This TCR beta chain was found in a study of T cell repertoires in cytomegalovirus infection. In germline, CDR1 is ENHRY, CDR2 SYGVKD. CDR3 length equals 14 residues. Losses at the gene ends were 8 bases for V and 2 bases for J; bases not matched to a gene: 6. This clonotype was observed a few times. Its antigen is not identified. One entry per CDR3 protein results from TCRdb running MiXCR on the reads. The table records roughly 800,000 distinct CDR3 sequences, roughly 29% of them present only once. This TCR came from a human donor in good health (CMV status not recorded). Some clones in this sample may be carry-over from other donors' samples. The V call is TRBV10-3, the J call TRBJ1-2, with 9 bases fitting TRBD1. This specimen was cultured CD8+ T cells from PBMCs, taken from culture after CMV antigen stimulation. DNA of the CDR3: TGTGCCATCGGGGACAGGGTGCAAAACTATGGCTACACCTTC. This gives the protein CAIGDRVQNYGYTF.